This record looks at one T cell receptor (beta chain) sequence and its context. The V gene's germline CDR1 is MDHEN and CDR2 SYDVKM. The length of the CDR3 is 13 residues. V was pared by 11 bases and J by 4 bases, with 12 bases between. The sample is drawn from a study of T cell responses to AZD1222 COVID-19 vaccine. Clones were sequenced by immunoSEQ multiplex PCR, and TCRdb holds only the in-frame ones, with some missing. This sample has 110,000 to 150,000 clones; 92% occur once, and the top ten carry less than 3.5%. The clonotype comes from an adult who received the AZD1222 COVID-19 vaccine. The specimen comprised peripheral blood, sampled 28 days after the second AZD1222 dose. The chain has TRBV28 and TRBJ1-6; D is undetermined. The CDR3: CAGGPGYNSPLHF. CDR3 sequence (DNA): TGTGCCGGAGGACCCGGGTATAATTCACCCCTCCACTTT.